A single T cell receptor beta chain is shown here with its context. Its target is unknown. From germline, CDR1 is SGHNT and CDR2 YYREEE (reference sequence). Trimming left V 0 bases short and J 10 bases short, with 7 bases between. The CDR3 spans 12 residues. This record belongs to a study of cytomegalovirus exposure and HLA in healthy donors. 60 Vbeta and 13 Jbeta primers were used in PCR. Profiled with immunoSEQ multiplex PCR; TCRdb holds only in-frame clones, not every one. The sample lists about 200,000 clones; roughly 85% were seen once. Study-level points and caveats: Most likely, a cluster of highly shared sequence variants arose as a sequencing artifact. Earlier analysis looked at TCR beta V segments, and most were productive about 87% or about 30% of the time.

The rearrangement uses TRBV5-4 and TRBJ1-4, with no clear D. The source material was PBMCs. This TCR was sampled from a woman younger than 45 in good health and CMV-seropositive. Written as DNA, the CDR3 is TGTGCCAGCAGCTTGGAATCGGGAAAACTGTTTTTT. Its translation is CASSLESGKLFF.